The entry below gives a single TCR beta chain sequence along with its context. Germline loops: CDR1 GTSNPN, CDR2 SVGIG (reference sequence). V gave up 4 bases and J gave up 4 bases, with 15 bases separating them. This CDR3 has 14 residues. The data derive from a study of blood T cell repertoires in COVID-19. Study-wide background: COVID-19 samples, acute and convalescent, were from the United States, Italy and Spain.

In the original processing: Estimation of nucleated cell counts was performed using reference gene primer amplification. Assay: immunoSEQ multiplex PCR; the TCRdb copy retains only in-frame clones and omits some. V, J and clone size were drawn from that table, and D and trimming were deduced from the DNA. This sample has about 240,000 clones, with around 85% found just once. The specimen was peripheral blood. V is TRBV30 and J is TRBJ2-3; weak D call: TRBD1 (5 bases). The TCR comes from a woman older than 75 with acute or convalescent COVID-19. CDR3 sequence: CAWTGLTPSDTQYF. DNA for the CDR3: TGTGCCTGGACAGGGTTAACGCCCTCAGATACGCAGTATTTT.